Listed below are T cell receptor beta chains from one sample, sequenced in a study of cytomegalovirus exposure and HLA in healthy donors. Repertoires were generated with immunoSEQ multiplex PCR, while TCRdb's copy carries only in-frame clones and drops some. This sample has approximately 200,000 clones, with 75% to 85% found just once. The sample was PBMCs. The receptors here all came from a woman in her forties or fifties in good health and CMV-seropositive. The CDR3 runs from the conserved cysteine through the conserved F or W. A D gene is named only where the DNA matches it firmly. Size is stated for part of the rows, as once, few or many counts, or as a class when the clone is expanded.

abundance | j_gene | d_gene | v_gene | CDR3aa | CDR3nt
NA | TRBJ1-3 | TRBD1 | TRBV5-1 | CASSLRQGATGNTIYF | TGCGCCAGCAGCTTGAGACAGGGGGCGACTGGAAACACCATATATTTT
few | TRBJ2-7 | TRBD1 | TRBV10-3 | CAISWDRDMKGDEQYF | TGTGCCATCAGTTGGGACAGGGATATGAAAGGCGACGAGCAGTACTTC
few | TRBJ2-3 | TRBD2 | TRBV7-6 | CASSRRLAGGTDTQYF | TGTGCCAGCAGCCGAAGGTTGGCGGGGGGCACAGATACGCAGTATTTT
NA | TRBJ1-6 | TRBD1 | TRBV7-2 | CASSYRDRGNSPLHF | TGTGCCAGCAGCTACCGGGACAGGGGAAATTCACCCCTCCACTTT
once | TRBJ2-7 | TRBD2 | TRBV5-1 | CASSRRSSGYSYEQYF | TGCGCCAGCAGCAGGCGATCTAGCGGATACTCCTACGAGCAGTACTTC
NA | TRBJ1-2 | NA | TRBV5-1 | CASSPGRDLGGYTF | TGCGCCAGCAGCCCAGGCAGGGATCTCGGTGGCTACACCTTC
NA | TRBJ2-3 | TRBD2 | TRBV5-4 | CASSLLAEGPTDTQYF | TGTGCCAGCAGCTTACTAGCGGAGGGGCCGACAGATACGCAGTATTTT
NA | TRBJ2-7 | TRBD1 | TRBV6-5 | CASSNGQGRIYEQYF | TGTGCCAGCAGTAATGGACAGGGAAGGATCTACGAGCAGTACTTC
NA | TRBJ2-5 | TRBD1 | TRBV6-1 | CASSGGQGAGETQYF | TGTGCCAGCAGCGGGGGACAGGGGGCTGGAGAGACCCAGTACTTC
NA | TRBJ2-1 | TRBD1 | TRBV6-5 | CASSYQGQGSEQFF | TGTGCCAGCAGTTACCAAGGACAGGGTAGTGAGCAGTTCTTC
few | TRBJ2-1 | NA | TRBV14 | CASSPRGSGNEQFF | TGTGCCAGCAGCCCCCGTGGTAGTGGCAATGAGCAGTTCTTC
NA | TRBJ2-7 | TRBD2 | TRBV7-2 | CASRVLAGTGEQYF | TGTGCCAGCAGGGTACTAGCGGGGACCGGGGAGCAGTACTTC
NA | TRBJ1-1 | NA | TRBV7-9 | CASSRNGGTEAFF | TGTGCCAGCAGCCGAAACGGAGGTACTGAAGCTTTCTTT
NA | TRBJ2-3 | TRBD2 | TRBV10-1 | CASTRLAGVVDTQYF | TGCGCCAGCACCAGACTAGCGGGAGTGGTAGATACGCAGTATTTT